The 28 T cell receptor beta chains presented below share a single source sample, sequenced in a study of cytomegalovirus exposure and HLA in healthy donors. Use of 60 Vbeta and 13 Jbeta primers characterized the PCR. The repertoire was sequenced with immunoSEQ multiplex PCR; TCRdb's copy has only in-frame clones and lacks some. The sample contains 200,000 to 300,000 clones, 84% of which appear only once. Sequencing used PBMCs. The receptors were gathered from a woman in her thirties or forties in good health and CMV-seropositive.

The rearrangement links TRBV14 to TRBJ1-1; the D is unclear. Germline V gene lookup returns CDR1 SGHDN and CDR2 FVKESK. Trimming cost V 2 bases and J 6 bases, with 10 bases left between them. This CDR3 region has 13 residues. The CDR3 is CASSQPSFSEAFF. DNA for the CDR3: TGTGCCAGCAGCCAACCTTCTTTCTCTGAAGCTTTCTTT.

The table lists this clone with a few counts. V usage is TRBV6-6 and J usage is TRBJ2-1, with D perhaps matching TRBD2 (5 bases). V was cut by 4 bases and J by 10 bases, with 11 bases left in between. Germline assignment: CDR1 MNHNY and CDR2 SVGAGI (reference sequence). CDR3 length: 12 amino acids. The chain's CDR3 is CASSFLPGEQFF. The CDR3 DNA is TGTGCCAGCAGTTTCCTCCCGGGGGAGCAGTTCTTC.

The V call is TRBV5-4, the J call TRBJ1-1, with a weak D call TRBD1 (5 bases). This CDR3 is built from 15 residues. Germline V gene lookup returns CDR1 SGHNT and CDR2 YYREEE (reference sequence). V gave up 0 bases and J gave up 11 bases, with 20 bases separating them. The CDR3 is CASSLGGSQRGLAFF. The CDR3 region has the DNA TGTGCCAGCAGCTTGGGGGGTTCGCAGCGGGGACTGGCTTTCTTT. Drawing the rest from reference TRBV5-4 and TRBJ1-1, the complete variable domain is ETGVTQSPTHLIKTRGQQVTLRCSSQSGHNTVSWYQQALGQGPQFIFQYYREEENGRGNFPPRFSGLQFPNYSSELNVNALELDDSALYLCASSLGGSQRGLAFFGQGTRLTVV.

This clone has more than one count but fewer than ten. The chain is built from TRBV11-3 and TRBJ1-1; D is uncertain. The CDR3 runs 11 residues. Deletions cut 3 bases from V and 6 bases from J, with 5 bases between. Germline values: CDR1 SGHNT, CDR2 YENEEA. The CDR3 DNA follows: TGTGCCAGCAGCTTGAGTGCTGAAGCTTTCTTT. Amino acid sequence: CASSLSAEAFF.

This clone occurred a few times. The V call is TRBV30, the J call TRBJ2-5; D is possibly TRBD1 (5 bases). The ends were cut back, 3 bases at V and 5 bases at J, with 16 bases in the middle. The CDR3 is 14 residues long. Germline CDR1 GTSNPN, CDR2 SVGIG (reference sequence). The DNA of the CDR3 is TGTGCCTGGAGGTATAGGACACTCGGGGAGACCCAGTACTTC. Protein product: CAWRYRTLGETQYF.

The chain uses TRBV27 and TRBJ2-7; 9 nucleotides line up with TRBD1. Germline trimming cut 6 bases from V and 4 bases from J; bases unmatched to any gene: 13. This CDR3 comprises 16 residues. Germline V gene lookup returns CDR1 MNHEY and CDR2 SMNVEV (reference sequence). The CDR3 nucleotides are TGTGCCAGCAGCTATAAAACCGGGACAGGGCCTTACGAGCAGTACTTC. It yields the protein CASSYKTGTGPYEQYF.

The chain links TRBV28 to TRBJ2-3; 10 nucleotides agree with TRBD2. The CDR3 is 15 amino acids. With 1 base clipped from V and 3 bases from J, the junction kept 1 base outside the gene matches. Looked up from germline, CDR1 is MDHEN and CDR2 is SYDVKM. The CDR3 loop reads CASSLSSGSTDTQYF. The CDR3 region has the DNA TGTGCCAGCAGTTTATCTAGCGGGAGTACAGATACGCAGTATTTT.

The CDR3 DNA reads as TGTGCCAGCAGCTTAGGGGGGACAGGGGGCTACTACGAGCAGTACTTC. Its protein product is CASSLGGTGGYYEQYF. This sequence joins TRBV11-2 and TRBJ2-7; 12 bases fit TRBD1. The CDR3 runs to 16 residues. The V segment lost 1 base and the J segment 3 bases; nucleotides outside the gene matches: 4. Germline CDR1 and CDR2: SGHAT and FQNNGV.

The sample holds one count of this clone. CDR3 amino acids: CASSMGTGDLNQPQHF. DNA of the CDR3: TGTGCCAGTAGTATGGGGACAGGGGACCTCAATCAGCCCCAGCATTTT. This rearrangement joins TRBV19 to TRBJ1-5; TRBD1 aligns across 10 bases. The CDR3 extends over 16 amino acids. The germline V gene encodes CDR1 LNHDA and CDR2 SQIVND (reference sequence). V was pared by 3 bases and J by 3 bases, with 5 bases of the junction left unmatched.

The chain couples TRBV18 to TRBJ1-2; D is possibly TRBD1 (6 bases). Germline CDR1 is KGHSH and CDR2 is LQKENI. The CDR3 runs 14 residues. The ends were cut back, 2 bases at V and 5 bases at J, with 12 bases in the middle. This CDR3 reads CASSPSQGFYGYTF. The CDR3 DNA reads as TGTGCCAGCTCACCATCGCAGGGGTTTTATGGCTACACCTTC.

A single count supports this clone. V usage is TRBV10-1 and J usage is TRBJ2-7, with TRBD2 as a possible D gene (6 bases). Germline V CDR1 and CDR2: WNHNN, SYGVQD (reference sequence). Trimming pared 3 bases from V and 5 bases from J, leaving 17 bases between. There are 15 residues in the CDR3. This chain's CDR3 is CASSDSLEGRNEQYF. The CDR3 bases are TGCGCCAGCAGTGATTCTTTGGAGGGAAGGAACGAGCAGTACTTC.

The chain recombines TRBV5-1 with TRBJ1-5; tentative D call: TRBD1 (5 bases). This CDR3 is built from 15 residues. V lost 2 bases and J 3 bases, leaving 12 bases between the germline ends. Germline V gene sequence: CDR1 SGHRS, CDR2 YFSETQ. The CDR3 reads CASSLSPGFNQPQHF. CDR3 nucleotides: TGCGCCAGCAGCTTAAGTCCAGGGTTCAATCAGCCCCAGCATTTT.

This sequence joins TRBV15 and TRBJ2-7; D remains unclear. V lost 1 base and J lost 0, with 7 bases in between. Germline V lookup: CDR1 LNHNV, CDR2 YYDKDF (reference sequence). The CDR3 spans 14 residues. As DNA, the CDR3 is TGTGCCACCAGCAGAGCCCCAGGCTCCTACGAGCAGTACTTC. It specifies CATSRAPGSYEQYF.

The CDR3 protein is CAVTDSPKETQYF. CDR3 nucleotides: TGTGCCGTAACGGACAGCCCTAAAGAGACCCAGTACTTC. The chain recombines TRBV28 with TRBJ2-5; D is perhaps TRBD1 (6 bases). The germline V and J ends were trimmed by 11 bases and 3 bases, with 16 bases remaining between them. The CDR3 is 13 amino acids. Germline CDR1 MDHEN, CDR2 SYDVKM.

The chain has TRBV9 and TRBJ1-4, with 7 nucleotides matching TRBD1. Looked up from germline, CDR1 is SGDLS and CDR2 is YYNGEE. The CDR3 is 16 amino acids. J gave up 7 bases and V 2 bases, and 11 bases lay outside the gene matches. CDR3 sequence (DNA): TGTGCCAGCAGCGTGGCGACAGGGCGGGTGGGTGAAAAACTGTTTTTT. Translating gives CASSVATGRVGEKLFF.

CDR3 DNA sequence: TGTGCCAGCAGTCCGGGACAATGGGTTCAGCCCCAGCATTTT. Protein sequence: CASSPGQWVQPQHF. This sequence joins TRBV27 and TRBJ1-5, with D tentatively TRBD1 (6 bases). Germline CDR1 and CDR2: MNHEY and SMNVEV (reference sequence). The CDR3 extends over 14 amino acids. The V and J ends lost 5 bases and 6 bases respectively, with 14 bases between them.

The CDR3 bases are TGTGCCAGCAGCCCCGGAGGGAGCGGGAGTAATGAGCAGTTCTTC. Its translation is CASSPGGSGSNEQFF. V and J are TRBV7-6 and TRBJ2-1, with TRBD2 identical over 8 bases. V lost 5 bases to trimming and J lost 7 bases; unmatched junction nucleotides: 10. The CDR3 is 15 amino acids. CDR1 and CDR2 (germline): SGHVS, FNYEAQ.

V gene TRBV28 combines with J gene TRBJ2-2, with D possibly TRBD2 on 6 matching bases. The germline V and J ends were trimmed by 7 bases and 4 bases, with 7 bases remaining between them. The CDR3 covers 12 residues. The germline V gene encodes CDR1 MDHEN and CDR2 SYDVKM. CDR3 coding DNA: TGTGCCAGCATCGGGAGCACCGGGGAGCTGTTTTTT. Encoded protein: CASIGSTGELFF.

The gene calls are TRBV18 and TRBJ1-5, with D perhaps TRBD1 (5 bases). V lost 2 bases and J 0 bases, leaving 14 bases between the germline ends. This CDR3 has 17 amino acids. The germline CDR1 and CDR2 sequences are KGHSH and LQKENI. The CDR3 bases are TGTGCCAGCTCACCAATCCCAACAGGCTATAGCAATCAGCCCCAGCATTTT. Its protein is CASSPIPTGYSNQPQHF.

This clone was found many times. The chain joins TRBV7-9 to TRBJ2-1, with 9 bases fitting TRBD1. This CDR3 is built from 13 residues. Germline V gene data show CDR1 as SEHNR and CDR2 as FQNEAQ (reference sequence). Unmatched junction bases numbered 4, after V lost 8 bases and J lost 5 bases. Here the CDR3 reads CASGWTGDNEQFF. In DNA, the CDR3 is TGTGCCAGCGGTTGGACAGGGGACAATGAGCAGTTCTTC.

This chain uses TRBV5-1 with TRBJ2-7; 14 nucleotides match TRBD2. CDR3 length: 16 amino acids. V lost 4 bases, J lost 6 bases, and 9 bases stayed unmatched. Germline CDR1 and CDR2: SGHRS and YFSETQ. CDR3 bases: TGCGCCAGCAGCCCCGGGACTAGCGGGAGTATTCGCGAGCAGTACTTC. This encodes CASSPGTSGSIREQYF.

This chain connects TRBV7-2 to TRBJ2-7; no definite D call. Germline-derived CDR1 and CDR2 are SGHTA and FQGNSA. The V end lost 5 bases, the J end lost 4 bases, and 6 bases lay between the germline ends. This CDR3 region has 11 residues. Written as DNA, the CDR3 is TGTGCCAGCAGCCTCCTATACGAGCAGTACTTC. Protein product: CASSLLYEQYF. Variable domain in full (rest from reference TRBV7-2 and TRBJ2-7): GAGVSQSPSNKVTEKGKDVELRCDPISGHTALYWYRQSLGQGLEFLIYFQGNSAPDKSGLPSDRFSAERTGGSVSTLTIQRTQQEDSAVYLCASSLLYEQYFGPGTRLTVT.

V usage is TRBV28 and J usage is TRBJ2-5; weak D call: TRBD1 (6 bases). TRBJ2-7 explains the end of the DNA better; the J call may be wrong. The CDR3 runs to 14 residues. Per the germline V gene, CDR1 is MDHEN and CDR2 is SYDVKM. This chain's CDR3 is CASRLGTPVYEQYF. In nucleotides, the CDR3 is TGTGCCAGCAGGCTGGGGACACCCGTTTACGAGCAGTACTTC.

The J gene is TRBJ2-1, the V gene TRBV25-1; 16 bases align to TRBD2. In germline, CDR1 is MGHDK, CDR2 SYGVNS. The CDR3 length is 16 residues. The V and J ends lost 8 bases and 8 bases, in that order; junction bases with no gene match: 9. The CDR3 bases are TGTGCCAGCCAAGGGACTAGCGGGAGGGGAGGGCATGAGCAGTTCTTC. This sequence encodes CASQGTSGRGGHEQFF.

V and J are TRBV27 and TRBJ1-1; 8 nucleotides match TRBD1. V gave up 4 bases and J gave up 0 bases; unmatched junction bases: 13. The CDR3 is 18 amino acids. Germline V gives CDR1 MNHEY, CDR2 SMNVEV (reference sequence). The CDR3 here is CASSYRGRGLPLNTEAFF. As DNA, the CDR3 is TGTGCCAGCAGTTACAGGGGCAGGGGGCTACCTCTGAACACTGAAGCTTTCTTT.

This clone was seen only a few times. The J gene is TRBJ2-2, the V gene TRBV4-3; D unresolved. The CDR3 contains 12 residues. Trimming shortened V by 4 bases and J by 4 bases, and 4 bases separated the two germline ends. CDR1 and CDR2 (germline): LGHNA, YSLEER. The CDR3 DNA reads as TGCGCCAGCAGCCCATTCACCGGGGAGCTGTTTTTT. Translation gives CASSPFTGELFF.

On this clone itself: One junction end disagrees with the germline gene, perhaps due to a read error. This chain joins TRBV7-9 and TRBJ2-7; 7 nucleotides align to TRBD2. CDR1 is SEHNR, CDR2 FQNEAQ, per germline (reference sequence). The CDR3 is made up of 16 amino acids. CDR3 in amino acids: CSSSPAGPSGSYEQYF. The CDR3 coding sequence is TGTTCCAGCAGCCCAGCGGGGCCTTCAGGCTCCTACGAGCAGTACTTC.

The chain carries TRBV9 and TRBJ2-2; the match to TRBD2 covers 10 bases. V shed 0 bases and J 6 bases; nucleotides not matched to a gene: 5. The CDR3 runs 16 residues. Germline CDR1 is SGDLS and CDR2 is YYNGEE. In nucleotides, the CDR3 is TGTGCCAGCAGCGTAGGGGCGGGACTAGCGTCCGGGGAGCTGTTTTTT. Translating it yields CASSVGAGLASGELFF.